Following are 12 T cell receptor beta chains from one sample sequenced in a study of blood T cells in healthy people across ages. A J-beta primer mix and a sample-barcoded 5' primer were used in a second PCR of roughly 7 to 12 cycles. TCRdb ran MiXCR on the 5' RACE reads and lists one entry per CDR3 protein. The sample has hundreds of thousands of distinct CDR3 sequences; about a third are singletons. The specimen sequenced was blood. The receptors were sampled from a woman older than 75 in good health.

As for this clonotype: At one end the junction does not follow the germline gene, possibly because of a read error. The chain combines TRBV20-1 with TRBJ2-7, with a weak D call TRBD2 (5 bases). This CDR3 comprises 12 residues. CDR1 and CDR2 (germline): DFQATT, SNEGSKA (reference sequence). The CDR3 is CSARDEGYGQYF. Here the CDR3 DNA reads TGCAGTGCCAGAGACGAGGGATACGGGCAGTACTTC.

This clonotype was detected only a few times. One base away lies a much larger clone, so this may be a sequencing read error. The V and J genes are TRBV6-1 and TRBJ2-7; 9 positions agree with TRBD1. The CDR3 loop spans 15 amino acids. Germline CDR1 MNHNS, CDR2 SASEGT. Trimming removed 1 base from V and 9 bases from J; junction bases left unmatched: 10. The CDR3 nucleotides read TGTGCCAGCAGTGAAGGTCGGGGGACAGGGAAACTGCAGTACTTC. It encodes CASSEGRGTGKLQYF.

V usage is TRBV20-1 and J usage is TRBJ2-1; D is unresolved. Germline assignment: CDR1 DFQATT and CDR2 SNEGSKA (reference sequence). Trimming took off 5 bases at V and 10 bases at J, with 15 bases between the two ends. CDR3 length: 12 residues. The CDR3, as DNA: TGCAGTGCTCCCCCAAGCCCGAGAGAGCAGTTCTTC. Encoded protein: CSAPPSPREQFF.

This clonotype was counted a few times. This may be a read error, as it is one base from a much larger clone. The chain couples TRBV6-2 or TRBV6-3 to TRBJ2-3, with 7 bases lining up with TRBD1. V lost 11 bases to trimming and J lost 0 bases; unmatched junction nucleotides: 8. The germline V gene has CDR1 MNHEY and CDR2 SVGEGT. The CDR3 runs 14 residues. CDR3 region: CACNDRASTDTQYF. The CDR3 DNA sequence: TGTGCCTGCAACGACAGGGCCAGCACAGATACGCAGTATTTT.

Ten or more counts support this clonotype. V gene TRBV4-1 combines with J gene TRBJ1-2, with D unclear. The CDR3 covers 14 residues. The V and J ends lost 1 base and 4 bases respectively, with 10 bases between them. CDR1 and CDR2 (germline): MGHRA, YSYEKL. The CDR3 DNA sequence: TGCGCCAGCAGCCAAGGTGCTTCGGGCTATGGCTACACCTTC. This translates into CASSQGASGYGYTF.

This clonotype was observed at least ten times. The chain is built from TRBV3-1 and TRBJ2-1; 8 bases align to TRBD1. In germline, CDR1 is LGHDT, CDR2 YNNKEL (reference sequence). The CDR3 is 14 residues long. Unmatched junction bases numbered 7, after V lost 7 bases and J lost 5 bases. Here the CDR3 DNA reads TGTGCCAGCACCCGGACAGGGCTCCACAATGAGCAGTTCTTC. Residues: CASTRTGLHNEQFF.

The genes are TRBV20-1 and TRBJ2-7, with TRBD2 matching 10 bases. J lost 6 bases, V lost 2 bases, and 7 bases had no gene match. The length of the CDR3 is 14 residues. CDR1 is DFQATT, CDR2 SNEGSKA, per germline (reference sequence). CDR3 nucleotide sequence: TGCAGTGCTAGACATGGGACTAGCGATCCCGAGCAGTACTTC. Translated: CSARHGTSDPEQYF.

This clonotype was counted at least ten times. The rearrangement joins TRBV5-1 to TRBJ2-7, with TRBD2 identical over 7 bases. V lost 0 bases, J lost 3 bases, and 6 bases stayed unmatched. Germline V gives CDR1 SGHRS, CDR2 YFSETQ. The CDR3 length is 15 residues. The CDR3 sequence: CASSLDTGGDYEQYF. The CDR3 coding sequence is TGCGCCAGCAGCTTGGACACGGGAGGTGACTACGAGCAGTACTTC.

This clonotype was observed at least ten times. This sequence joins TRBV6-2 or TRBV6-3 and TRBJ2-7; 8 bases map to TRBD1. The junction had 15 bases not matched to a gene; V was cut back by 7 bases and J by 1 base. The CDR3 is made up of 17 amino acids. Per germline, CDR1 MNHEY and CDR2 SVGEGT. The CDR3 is CASTHLTTGTGSYEQYF. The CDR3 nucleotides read TGTGCCAGCACCCATCTCACCACCGGGACAGGATCCTACGAGCAGTACTTC.

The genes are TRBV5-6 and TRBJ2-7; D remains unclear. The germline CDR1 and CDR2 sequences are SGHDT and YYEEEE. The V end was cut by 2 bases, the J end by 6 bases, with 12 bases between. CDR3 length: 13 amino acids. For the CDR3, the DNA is TGTGCCAGCAGCTTAGACCTCCGAGCCGAGCAGTACTTC. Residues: CASSLDLRAEQYF.

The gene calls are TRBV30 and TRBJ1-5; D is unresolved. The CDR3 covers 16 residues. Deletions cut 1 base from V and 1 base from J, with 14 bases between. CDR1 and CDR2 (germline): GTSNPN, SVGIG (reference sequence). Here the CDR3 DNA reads TGTGCCTGGAGTGAGTGGCGGGGAAAGAGCAATCAGCCCCAGCATTTT. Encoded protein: CAWSEWRGKSNQPQHF.

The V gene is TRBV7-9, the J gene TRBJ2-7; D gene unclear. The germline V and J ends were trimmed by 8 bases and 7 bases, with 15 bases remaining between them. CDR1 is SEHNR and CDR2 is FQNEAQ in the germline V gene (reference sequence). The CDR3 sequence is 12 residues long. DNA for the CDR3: TGTGCCAGCGCTCGGTTTTGGAATGAGCAGTACTTC. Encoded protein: CASARFWNEQYF.